This TCR beta chain was identified in a study of OX40 agonist ivuxolimab in advanced cancers. Study-level results: The mean number of expanded clones was higher in CD8+ T cells than in CD4+.

As regards this clone: As yet, its antigen is unknown.

The assay was immunoSEQ multiplex PCR, and TCRdb's table has in-frame clones only and misses some. The table has some 97,000 clones, around 93% seen once; the top ten hold 0.5% to 0.65%. The germline V gene encodes CDR1 MNHNS and CDR2 SASEGT. V was clipped by 7 bases and J by 2 bases, with 11 bases between them. CDR3 length equals 14 residues. V gene TRBV6-1 combines with J gene TRBJ2-2; unclear D gene. This clonotype was sampled from an adult with an advanced solid tumor such as melanoma, head and neck, liver or kidney cancer. The sample consisted of CD4+ or CD8+ T cells sorted from blood, taken in a trial of the OX40 agonist ivuxolimab. CDR3 in amino acids: CASKRELNTGELFF. The CDR3 nucleotides read TGTGCCAGCAAAAGGGAATTAAACACCGGGGAGCTGTTTTTT.